The 28 T cell receptor beta chains below all came from one sample that was sequenced in a study of T cell repertoires in cytomegalovirus infection. TCRdb redid the calling of the reads with MiXCR, one entry per CDR3 protein. The sample includes hundreds of thousands of distinct CDR3 sequences, about 44% of them seen just once. Their cognate antigens are unknown. Source: cultured PBMCs, taken from culture after CMV antigen stimulation. Receptor source: a human donor in good health (CMV status not recorded). Some clones in this sample may be carry-over from other donors' samples.

The V call is TRBV7-4, the J call TRBJ1-1; D unclear. The CDR3 loop spans 10 amino acids. Trimming pared 10 bases from V and 11 bases from J, leaving 14 bases between. Looked up from germline, CDR1 is SGHVT and CDR2 is SQSDAQ. The CDR3 bases are TGTGCCAATGAGGTTAATTTGGCTTTCTTT. The encoded protein is CANEVNLAFF. The full variable domain, with the rest looked up from reference TRBV7-4 and TRBJ1-1, is GAGVSQSPRYKVAKRGRDVALRCDSISGHVTLYWYRQTLGQGSEVLTYSQSDAQRDKSGRPSGRFSAERPERSVSTLKIQRTEQGDSAVYLCANEVNLAFFGQGTRLTVV.

This clonotype was seen ten or more times. The rearrangement joins TRBV7-2 to TRBJ2-5; no reliable D call. V lost 2 bases to trimming and J lost 6 bases, with 10 bases between them. CDR1 is SGHTA, CDR2 FQGNSA, per germline. CDR3 length equals 13 residues. The CDR3, as DNA: TGTGCCAGCAGCTTACTCCTTGAGAAGACCCAGTACTTC. It is translated as CASSLLLEKTQYF.

This clonotype was counted only a few times. The CDR3 here is CASSTRINSPLHF. CDR3 nucleotides: TGTGCCAGCAGCACCCGAATTAATTCACCCCTCCACTTT. The chain joins TRBV7-8 to TRBJ1-6; no clear D. Germline loops: CDR1 SGHVS, CDR2 FQNEAQ. V lost 5 bases and J 6 bases, leaving 8 bases between the germline ends. The CDR3 is made up of 13 amino acids.

J is TRBJ2-7 and V is TRBV20-1; D is perhaps TRBD1 (6 bases). The CDR3 spans 15 residues. Trimming removed 1 base from V and 1 base from J, with 14 bases in between. Germline values: CDR1 DFQATT, CDR2 SNEGSKA (reference sequence). CDR3 in DNA: TGCAGTGCTAGAGGTCAACAGGGTAGGTCCTACGAGCAGTACTTC. It codes for CSARGQQGRSYEQYF.

The rearrangement joins TRBV5-5 to TRBJ2-5; TRBD1 matches at 7 bases. The germline V gene has CDR1 SGHKS and CDR2 YYEKEE (reference sequence). Losses at the gene ends were 9 bases for V and 4 bases for J; bases not matched to a gene: 12. The CDR3 has 14 residues. CDR3 in DNA: TGTGCCACCAAGGGCGGACAGGTAGGAGAGACCCAGTACTTC. It specifies CATKGGQVGETQYF.

This rearrangement joins TRBV7-2 to TRBJ1-6; D is ambiguous. This CDR3 is built from 15 residues. CDR1 is SGHTA, CDR2 FQGNSA, per germline. Trimming cost V 5 bases and J 10 bases, with 18 bases left between them. The chain's CDR3 is CASSARLGLRSPLHF. In nucleotides, the CDR3 is TGTGCCAGCAGCGCCCGTCTGGGGTTAAGGTCACCCCTCCACTTT.

J is TRBJ2-1 and V is TRBV11-1; 9 bases are shared with TRBD2. CDR3 size: 16 residues. CDR1 and CDR2 from the germline V gene are SGHAT and FQDESV (reference sequence). The V segment lost 1 base and the J segment 4 bases; nucleotides outside the gene matches: 5. This chain's CDR3 is CASSLEGTSLYNEQFF. CDR3 nucleotides: TGTGCCAGCAGCTTAGAGGGGACTAGCCTTTACAATGAGCAGTTCTTC.

The V call is TRBV7-8, the J call TRBJ1-3; tentative D call: TRBD1 (5 bases). V shed 5 bases and J shed 4 bases, with 21 bases lying between them. The length of the CDR3 is 17 residues. Germline V lookup: CDR1 SGHVS, CDR2 FQNEAQ. The CDR3: CASSERQRYIRGNTIYF. The DNA of the CDR3 is TGTGCCAGCAGCGAGCGACAGCGATACATCAGAGGAAACACCATATATTTT.

This clonotype was observed once. V and J are TRBV18 and TRBJ2-3, with unresolved D. V was cut by 4 bases and J by 2 bases, with 10 bases left in between. This CDR3 has 14 amino acids. Germline V gene lookup returns CDR1 KGHSH and CDR2 LQKENI. CDR3: CASSQVTTTDTQYF. CDR3 in DNA: TGTGCCAGCTCACAGGTCACAACCACAGATACGCAGTATTTT.

This clonotype was seen only a few times. The gene calls are TRBV7-6 and TRBJ2-4; TRBD1 aligns across 9 bases. The CDR3 is 14 residues long. Germline assignment: CDR1 SGHVS and CDR2 FNYEAQ. Trimming removed 5 bases from V and 8 bases from J; junction bases left unmatched: 7. Written as DNA, the CDR3 is TGTGCCAGCAGCACGGGACAGGGCCTGGACATTCAGTACTTC. Protein product: CASSTGQGLDIQYF.

The chain combines TRBV6-2 or TRBV6-3 with TRBJ2-1; no definite D call. Germline lookup yields CDR1 MNHEY and CDR2 SVGEGT. Between the trimmed V and J ends, which lost 5 bases and 10 bases, there was a span of 9 bases. This CDR3 spans 11 amino acids. The chain's CDR3 is CASSVVAEQFF. The CDR3 coding sequence is TGTGCCAGCAGTGTGGTGGCAGAGCAGTTCTTC.

The chain joins TRBV6-6 to TRBJ2-5, with D tentatively TRBD1 or TRBD2 (6 bases each). The V gene's germline CDR1 is MNHNY and CDR2 SVGAGI (reference sequence). V lost 5 bases to trimming and J lost 4 bases, with 14 bases between them. The CDR3 totals 14 residues. This chain's CDR3 is CASSPMGGGETQYF. CDR3 DNA sequence: TGTGCCAGCAGTCCGATGGGGGGCGGAGAGACCCAGTACTTC.

The chain employs TRBV20-1 and TRBJ1-4; unclear D gene. Germline values: CDR1 DFQATT, CDR2 SNEGSKA (reference sequence). V was trimmed by 7 bases and J by 5 bases, leaving 14 bases between them. There are 13 residues in the CDR3. The CDR3 reads CSVRQTSNEKLFF. In DNA form, the CDR3 reads TGCAGTGTTCGACAAACCTCAAATGAAAAACTGTTTTTT.

This clonotype was observed a single time. This chain joins TRBV2 and TRBJ1-1; possibly TRBD1 for D (5 bases). CDR1 and CDR2 (germline): SNHLY, FYNNEI. Trimming removed 7 bases at V and 3 bases at J, with 12 bases between. The CDR3 covers 13 residues. The CDR3 spells CASTGVLDTEAFF. The CDR3 DNA sequence: TGTGCCAGCACGGGGGTCTTGGACACTGAAGCTTTCTTT.

This clonotype was counted only a few times. This chain uses TRBV30 with TRBJ2-5; weak D call: TRBD2 (6 bases). The germline CDR1 and CDR2 sequences are GTSNPN and SVGIG (reference sequence). The CDR3 is 14 amino acids. V lost 0 bases to trimming and J lost 5 bases, with 13 bases between them. The CDR3 reads CAWSVPEGAETQYF. CDR3 nucleotide sequence: TGTGCCTGGAGTGTTCCGGAGGGAGCGGAGACCCAGTACTTC.

This clonotype has just one count. This rearrangement joins TRBV6-2 or TRBV6-3 to TRBJ2-7, with D perhaps matching TRBD1 or TRBD2 (5 bases each). This CDR3 comprises 16 residues. CDR1 is MNHEY and CDR2 is SVGEGT in the germline V gene. Trimming took off 6 bases at V and 5 bases at J, with 23 bases between the two ends. The CDR3 DNA reads TGTGCCAGCAGGGCAAGAGGGGTGGCGGCCGGGAACGAGCAGTACTTC. It codes for CASRARGVAAGNEQYF.

The rearrangement joins TRBV5-1 to TRBJ2-7; 14 bases fit TRBD2. There are 17 residues in the CDR3. V lost 4 bases and J lost 1; bases outside the gene matches: 7. Germline V gene data show CDR1 as SGHRS and CDR2 as YFSETQ. In DNA form, the CDR3 reads TGCGCCAGCAGCATGGGACTAGCGGGGGCCGGATCCTACGAGCAGTACTTC. Translating it yields CASSMGLAGAGSYEQYF.

This clonotype was found a few times. V gene TRBV4-1 combines with J gene TRBJ2-5; D tentatively fits TRBD1 or TRBD2 (5 bases each). The CDR3 totals 16 residues. V was pared by 1 base and J by 5 bases, with 17 bases between. Looked up from germline, CDR1 is MGHRA and CDR2 is YSYEKL. CDR3 residues: CASSQVGLGVVETQYF. The CDR3 DNA is TGCGCCAGCAGCCAAGTTGGTCTGGGGGTCGTTGAGACCCAGTACTTC.

This clonotype is a singleton in its sample. CDR3 DNA: TGTGCCAGCAGTGAGCCAGGGAGGAACACTGAAGCTTTCTTT. Translated: CASSEPGRNTEAFF. The chain recombines TRBV6-1 with TRBJ1-1; D possibly corresponds to TRBD1 (5 bases). The CDR3 is 14 amino acids. Deletions cut 3 bases from V and 1 base from J, with 9 bases between. Germline V gene lookup returns CDR1 MNHNS and CDR2 SASEGT.

This chain connects TRBV3-1 to TRBJ2-1, with D hard to call. The germline V gene encodes CDR1 LGHDT and CDR2 YNNKEL (reference sequence). The CDR3 has 13 residues. V dropped 3 bases and J dropped 7 bases, with 10 bases sitting between them. The CDR3 nucleotides are TGTGCCAGCAGCCACTTACTTGTAAATGAGCAGTTCTTC. It specifies CASSHLLVNEQFF.

The chain couples TRBV4-1 to TRBJ2-7; perhaps TRBD2 as D (6 bases). V was cut by 4 bases and J by 3 bases, with 16 bases left in between. This CDR3 has 15 residues. CDR1 MGHRA and CDR2 YSYEKL come from the germline V gene. This CDR3 is CASSRLGGIDYEQYF. CDR3 coding DNA: TGCGCCAGCAGCCGGTTGGGAGGCATAGACTACGAGCAGTACTTC.

This clonotype was counted a few times. The V and J genes are TRBV6-5 and TRBJ1-5, with a possible D match to TRBD1 (5 bases). Germline V gene sequence: CDR1 MNHEY, CDR2 SVGAGI. Trimming shortened V by 4 bases and J by 4 bases, and 11 bases separated the two germline ends. This CDR3 region has 14 residues. The CDR3 nucleotides are TGTGCCAGCAGTTCACCAGGGATGAATCAGCCCCAGCATTTT. Encoded protein: CASSSPGMNQPQHF.

The rearrangement uses TRBV7-6 and TRBJ1-1, with D tentatively TRBD1 (5 bases). The V gene lost 5 bases and the J gene lost 3 bases, with 22 bases spanning the gap. The CDR3 runs 17 residues. Germline V CDR1 and CDR2: SGHVS, FNYEAQ. The CDR3 nucleotides are TGTGCCAGCAGCGAAACGCCCTTTTGGGGACGGTACACTGAAGCTTTCTTT. Translation: CASSETPFWGRYTEAFF.

The chain has TRBV4-1 and TRBJ2-6; D tentatively fits TRBD1 or TRBD2 (5 bases each). The CDR3 extends over 19 amino acids. Per germline, CDR1 MGHRA and CDR2 YSYEKL. V gave up 1 base and J gave up 4 bases, with 20 bases separating them. The CDR3 reads CASSQGVARQGTGANVLTF. DNA for the CDR3: TGCGCCAGCAGCCAAGGTGTAGCGCGGCAGGGTACCGGGGCCAACGTCCTGACTTTC.

This clonotype was counted between two and nine times. The rearrangement links TRBV6-1 to TRBJ2-3; possible D gene TRBD1, 6 bases. Per the germline V gene, CDR1 is MNHNS and CDR2 is SASEGT. V shed 2 bases and J shed 6 bases, with 21 bases lying between them. This CDR3 contains 17 residues. For the CDR3, the DNA is TGTGCCAGCAGTGAATATTTTGTACTAGGCCAGGGGGATACGCAGTATTTT. It encodes CASSEYFVLGQGDTQYF.

This clonotype was seen a handful of times. The chain recombines TRBV7-9 with TRBJ2-7; 7 nucleotides match TRBD1. Per the germline V gene, CDR1 is SEHNR and CDR2 is FQNEAQ (reference sequence). The CDR3 loop spans 15 amino acids. Unmatched junction bases numbered 11, after V lost 5 bases and J lost 4 bases. Here the CDR3 reads CASSPPRGGGYEQYF. CDR3 nucleotide sequence: TGTGCCAGCAGCCCGCCCCGAGGGGGCGGGTACGAGCAGTACTTC.

This chain joins TRBV27 and TRBJ2-5; the match to TRBD2 covers 13 bases. V was pared by 0 bases and J by 9 bases, with 4 bases of the junction left unmatched. The CDR3 is 15 residues long. Per germline, CDR1 MNHEY and CDR2 SMNVEV (reference sequence). Here the CDR3 reads CASSLSGLAGFAQYF. In DNA form, the CDR3 reads TGTGCCAGCAGTTTATCGGGACTAGCGGGATTCGCCCAGTACTTC.

CDR3: CSAREGGRLAFF. The CDR3 bases are TGCAGTGCTAGAGAGGGGGGTCGTTTAGCTTTCTTT. The chain combines TRBV20-1 with TRBJ1-1; a weak D match, TRBD1 (5 bases). V was trimmed by 0 bases and J by 10 bases, leaving 12 bases between them. This CDR3 contains 12 residues. Germline V lookup: CDR1 DFQATT, CDR2 SNEGSKA (reference sequence).